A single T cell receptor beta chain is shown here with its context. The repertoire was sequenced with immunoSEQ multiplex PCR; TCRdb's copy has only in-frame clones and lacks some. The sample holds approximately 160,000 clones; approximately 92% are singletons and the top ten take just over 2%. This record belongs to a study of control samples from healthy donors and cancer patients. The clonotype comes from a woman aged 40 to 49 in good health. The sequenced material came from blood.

The CDR3 loop is CASSHTPSPYNSPLHF. CDR3 nucleotides: TGCGCCAGCAGCCATACCCCCAGCCCCTATAATTCACCCCTCCACTTT. V and J are TRBV4-1 and TRBJ1-6; D is undetermined. The V gene's germline CDR1 is MGHRA and CDR2 YSYEKL. The CDR3 is 16 amino acids. Deletions cut 3 bases from V and 2 bases from J, with 11 bases between.